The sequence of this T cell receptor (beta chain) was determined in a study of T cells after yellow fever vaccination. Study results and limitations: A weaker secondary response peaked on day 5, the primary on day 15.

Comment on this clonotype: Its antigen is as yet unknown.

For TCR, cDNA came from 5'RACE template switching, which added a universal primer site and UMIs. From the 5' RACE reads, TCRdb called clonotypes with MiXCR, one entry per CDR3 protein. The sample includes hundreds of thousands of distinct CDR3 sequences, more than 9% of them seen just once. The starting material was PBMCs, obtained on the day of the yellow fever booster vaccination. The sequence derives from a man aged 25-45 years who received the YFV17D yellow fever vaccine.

The DNA of the CDR3 is TGTGCCAGCAGTACCGGGACCGCCACCACGGCCTACGAGCAGTACTTC. As protein: CASSTGTATTAYEQYF. This chain connects TRBV12-3 or TRBV12-4 to TRBJ2-7; D tentatively fits TRBD1 or TRBD2 (5 bases each). The CDR3 contains 16 residues. Trimming took off 5 bases at V and 2 bases at J, with 19 bases between the two ends.